This T cell receptor (beta chain) came from a study of blood T cell repertoires in COVID-19 (dated by TCRdb to the early 2020s). Background for the entire study: The collaborator samples originated in the United States, Italy and Spain and spanned the acute and convalescent phases of COVID-19. The material from the prospective study consisted of cDNA or gDNA derived from T cells, B-cell-depleted T cells, or PBMCs. Deeply sampled blood TCRbeta repertoires from subjects exposed to, actively infected with, or recovered from COVID-19 were included in the dataset. The repertoires were released in a freely available public database intended as a resource for research on the immune response to SARS-CoV-2. The samples were drawn from the first 160 participants of the ongoing ImmuneRACE study and from under 1,500 subjects provided by 6 global collaborators. Sample metadata almost always included a de-identified subject ID, COVID-19 status, age in years and sex. Where available, HLA class I and class II types were taken from metadata supplied by the sample provider and were not determined by assay-based typing.

Collaborating institutions collected whole blood in K2EDTA tubes following their own protocols. For TCRbeta analysis, collaborator samples were shipped as frozen whole blood, as isolated PBMCs, or as DNA extracted from either sample type. This clone has only a few counts. Its specific antigen is unknown. Nothing much larger sits one base from this clone, and base qualities are not available. After removal of 3 bases from V and 7 bases from J, the junction retains 3 bases not matched to a gene. The CDR3 contains 13 residues, cysteine and phenylalanine counted. Of all the DNA, just the CDR3 is kept, 39 bases in frame from base 1. The germline V gene encodes CDR1 KGHDR and CDR2 SFDVKD. The immunoSEQ Assay, a bias-controlled multiplex PCR, was used to amplify TCRbeta CDR3 regions from genomic DNA. The authors' pipeline ran thus. The number of nucleated cells in each sample was estimated by amplification of reference gene primers within the assay. To quantify the absolute abundance of each unique TCRbeta CDR3 rearrangement, sequence reads were collapsed and filtered. Productive Simpson clonality was computed per sample as the square root of Simpson's diversity index over productive rearrangements. TCRdb re-hosts the immuneACCESS table, in-frame sequences only. Its copies lack some clones; in the studies checked, an unresolved V gene accounts for under half of them, and the cause for the rest is not known. The DNA gave D and trimming, while V, J and clone size come from that table. Counted in this sample were fewer than 200,000 clones; about nine tenths of them appeared once. Together, the top ten hold roughly 25% of the sample.

The research as a whole found: The quantity of clinical and demographic metadata differed by source and by participant and was supplied without curation.

The sequencing sample was made of peripheral blood. This sequence was found in a man in his 60s with acute or convalescent COVID-19. Recombination joined TRBV24-1 with TRBJ1-2, with 8 bases matching TRBD1. The nucleotide sequence is given as TGTGCCACCAGTGATCGGACAGGGCTTGGCTACACCTTC. This is translated as CATSDRTGLGYTF.